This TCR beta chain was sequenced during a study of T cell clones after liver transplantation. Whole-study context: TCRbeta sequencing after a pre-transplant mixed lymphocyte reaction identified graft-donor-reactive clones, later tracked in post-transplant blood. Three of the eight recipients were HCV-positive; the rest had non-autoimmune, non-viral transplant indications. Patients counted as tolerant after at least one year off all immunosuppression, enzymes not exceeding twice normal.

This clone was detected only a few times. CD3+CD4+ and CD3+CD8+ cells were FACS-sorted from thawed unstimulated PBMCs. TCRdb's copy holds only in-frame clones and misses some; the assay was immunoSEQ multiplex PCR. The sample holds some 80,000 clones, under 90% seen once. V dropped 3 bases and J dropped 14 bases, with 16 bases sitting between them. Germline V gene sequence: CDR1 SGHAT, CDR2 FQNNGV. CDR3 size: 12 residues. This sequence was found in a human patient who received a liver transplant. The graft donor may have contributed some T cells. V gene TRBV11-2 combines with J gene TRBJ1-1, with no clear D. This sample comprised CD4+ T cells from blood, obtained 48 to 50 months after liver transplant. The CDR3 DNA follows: TGTGCCAGCAGCTTCCGTGAGGGTCCTCCGTTCTTT. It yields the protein CASSFREGPPFF. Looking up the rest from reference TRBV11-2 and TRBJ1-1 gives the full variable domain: EAGVAQSPRYKIIEKRQSVAFWCNPISGHATLYWYQQILGQGPKLLIQFQNNGVVDDSQLPKDRFSAERLKGVDSTLKIQPAKLEDSAVYLCASSFREGPPFFGQGTRLTVV.